This TCR beta chain was retrieved from a study of T cell responses to AZD1222 COVID-19 vaccine. Study-level points and caveats: Nearly half of spike-specific TCRs reportedly target unmutated variant regions. Donors were chiefly white British, with a greater number of females, and clonal diversity was perhaps underestimated.

This clone was observed once. Its antigen is still unknown. V was pared by 4 bases and J by 7 bases, with 18 bases between. This CDR3 comprises 14 residues. Germline V gives CDR1 SGHTS, CDR2 YDEGEE. TCRdb keeps only in-frame clones here, not all; method: immunoSEQ multiplex PCR. Among 110,000 to 150,000 clones listed, roughly 90% were seen once. The chain has TRBV5-8 and TRBJ2-7, with a weak D call TRBD2 (5 bases). The receptor's source is an adult in good health. The material was peripheral blood, obtained on day 0 of AZD1222 vaccination. The CDR3 loop reads CASSGIGIRWEQYF. As DNA, the CDR3 is TGTGCCAGCAGCGGTATCGGGATCCGGTGGGAGCAGTACTTC.